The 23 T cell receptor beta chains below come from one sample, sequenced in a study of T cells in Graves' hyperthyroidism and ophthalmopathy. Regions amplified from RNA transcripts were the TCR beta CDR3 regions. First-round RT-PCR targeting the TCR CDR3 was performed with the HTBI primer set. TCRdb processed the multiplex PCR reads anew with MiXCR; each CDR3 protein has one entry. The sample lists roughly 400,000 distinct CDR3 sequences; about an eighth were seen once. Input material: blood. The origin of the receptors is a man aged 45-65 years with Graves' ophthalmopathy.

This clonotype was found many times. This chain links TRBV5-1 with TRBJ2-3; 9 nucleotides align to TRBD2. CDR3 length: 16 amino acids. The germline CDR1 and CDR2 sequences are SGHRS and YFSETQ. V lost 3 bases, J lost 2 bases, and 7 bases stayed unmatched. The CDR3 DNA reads TGCGCCAGCAGCTGGGGAGAGCGGGGGGCCACAGATACGCAGTATTTT. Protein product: CASSWGERGATDTQYF.

In DNA, the CDR3 is TGTGCCAGTAGAGTCGCAGGGAGCTCCTACGAGCAGTACTTC. This gives the protein CASRVAGSSYEQYF. The J gene is TRBJ2-7, the V gene TRBV19; D might be TRBD1 or TRBD2, each matching 5 bases. Deletions cut 6 bases from V and 0 bases from J, with 12 bases between. Germline assignment: CDR1 LNHDA and CDR2 SQIVND (reference sequence). The CDR3 length is 14 residues.

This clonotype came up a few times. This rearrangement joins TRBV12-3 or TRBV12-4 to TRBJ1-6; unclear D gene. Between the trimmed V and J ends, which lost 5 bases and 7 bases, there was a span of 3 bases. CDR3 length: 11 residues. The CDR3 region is CASSKNSPLHF. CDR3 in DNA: TGTGCCAGCAGTAAGAATTCACCCCTCCACTTT.

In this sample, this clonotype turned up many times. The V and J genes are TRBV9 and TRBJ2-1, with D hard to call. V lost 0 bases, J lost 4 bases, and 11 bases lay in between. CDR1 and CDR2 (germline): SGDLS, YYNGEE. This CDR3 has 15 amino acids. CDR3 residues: CASSVESVGYNEQFF. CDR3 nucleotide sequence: TGTGCCAGCAGCGTAGAGTCGGTAGGGTACAATGAGCAGTTCTTC. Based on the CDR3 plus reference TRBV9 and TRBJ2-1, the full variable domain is DSGVTQTPKHLITATGQRVTLRCSPRSGDLSVYWYQQSLDQGLQFLIQYYNGEERAKGNILERFSAQQFPDLHSELNLSSLELGDSALYFCASSVESVGYNEQFFGPGTRLTVL.

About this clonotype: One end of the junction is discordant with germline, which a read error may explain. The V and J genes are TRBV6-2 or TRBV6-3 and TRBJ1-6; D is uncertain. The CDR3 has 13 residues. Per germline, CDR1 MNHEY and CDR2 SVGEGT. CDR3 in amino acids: CASSASLNSHLHF. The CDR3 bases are TGTGCCAGCAGTGCTTCCTTGAATTCACACCTCCACTTT.

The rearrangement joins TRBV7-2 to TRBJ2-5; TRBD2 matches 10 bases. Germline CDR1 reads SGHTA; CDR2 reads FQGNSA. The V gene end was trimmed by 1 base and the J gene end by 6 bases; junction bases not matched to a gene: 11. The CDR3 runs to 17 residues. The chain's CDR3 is CASSLVGSSGSLKTQYF. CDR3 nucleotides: TGTGCCAGCAGCTTAGTCGGGTCTAGCGGGAGTCTAAAGACCCAGTACTTC.

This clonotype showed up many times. CDR3 amino acids: CASSVLAGSSYEQYF. The CDR3, as DNA: TGTGCCAGCAGTGTTTTAGCGGGAAGCTCCTACGAGCAGTACTTC. The chain carries TRBV2 and TRBJ2-7; 8 nucleotides line up with TRBD2. This CDR3 is built from 15 residues. CDR1 is SNHLY, CDR2 FYNNEI, per germline. Unmatched junction bases numbered 5, after V lost 4 bases and J lost 0 bases.

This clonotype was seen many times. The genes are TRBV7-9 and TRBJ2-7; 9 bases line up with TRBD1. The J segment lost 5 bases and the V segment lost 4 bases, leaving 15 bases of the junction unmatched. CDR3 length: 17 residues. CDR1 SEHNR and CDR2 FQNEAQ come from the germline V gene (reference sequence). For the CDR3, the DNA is TGTGCCAGCAGCTCCCTCGCACCGGACAGGGGAGGTAACGAGCAGTACTTC. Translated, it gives CASSSLAPDRGGNEQYF.

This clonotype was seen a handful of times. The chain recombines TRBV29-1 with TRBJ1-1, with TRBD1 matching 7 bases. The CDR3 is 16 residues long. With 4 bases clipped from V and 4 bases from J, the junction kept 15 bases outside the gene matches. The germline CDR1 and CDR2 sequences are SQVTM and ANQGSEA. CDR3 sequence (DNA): TGCAGCGTTGGACGACAGGGAGGTCCGCTTGGCACTGAAGCTTTCTTT. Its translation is CSVGRQGGPLGTEAFF.

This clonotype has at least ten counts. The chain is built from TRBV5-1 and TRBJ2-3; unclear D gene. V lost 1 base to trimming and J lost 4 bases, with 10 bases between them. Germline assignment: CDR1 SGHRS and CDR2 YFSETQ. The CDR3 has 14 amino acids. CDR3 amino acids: CASSLMPESDTQYF. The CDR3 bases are TGCGCCAGCAGCTTGATGCCAGAGTCAGATACGCAGTATTTT.

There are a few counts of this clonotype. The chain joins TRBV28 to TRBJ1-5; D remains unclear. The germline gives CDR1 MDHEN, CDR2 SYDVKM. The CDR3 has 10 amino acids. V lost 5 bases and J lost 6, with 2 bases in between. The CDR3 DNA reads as TGTGCCAGCAGTGGTCAGCCCCAGCATTTT. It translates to CASSGQPQHF. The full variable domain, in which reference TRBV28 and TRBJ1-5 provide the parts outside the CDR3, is DVKVTQSSRYLVKRTGEKVFLECVQDMDHENMFWYRQDPGLGLRLIYFSYDVKMKEKGDIPEGYSVSREKKERFSLILESASTNQTSMYLCASSGQPQHFGDGTRLSIL.

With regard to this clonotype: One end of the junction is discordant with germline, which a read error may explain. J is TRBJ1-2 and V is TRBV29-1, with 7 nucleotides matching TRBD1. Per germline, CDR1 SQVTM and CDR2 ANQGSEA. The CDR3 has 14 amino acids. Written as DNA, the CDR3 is TGTGCCTGGAGTGCGACAGGGCTAGCCTATGGCTACACCTTC. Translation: CAWSATGLAYGYTF.

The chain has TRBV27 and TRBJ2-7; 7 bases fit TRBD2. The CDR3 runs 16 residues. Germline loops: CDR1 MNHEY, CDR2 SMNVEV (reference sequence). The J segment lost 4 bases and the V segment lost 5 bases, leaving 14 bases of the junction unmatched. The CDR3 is CASSPRGLADSYEQYF. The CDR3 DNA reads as TGTGCCAGCAGTCCGCGTGGCCTAGCGGACTCTTACGAGCAGTACTTC.

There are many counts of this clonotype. This CDR3 is CSVGSGSYGYTF. Here the CDR3 DNA reads TGCAGCGTTGGAAGCGGGAGCTATGGCTACACCTTC. The J gene is TRBJ1-2, the V gene TRBV29-1; D is unresolved. The germline CDR1 and CDR2 sequences are SQVTM and ANQGSEA. V was clipped by 4 bases and J by 4 bases, with 10 bases between them. The CDR3 has 12 residues.

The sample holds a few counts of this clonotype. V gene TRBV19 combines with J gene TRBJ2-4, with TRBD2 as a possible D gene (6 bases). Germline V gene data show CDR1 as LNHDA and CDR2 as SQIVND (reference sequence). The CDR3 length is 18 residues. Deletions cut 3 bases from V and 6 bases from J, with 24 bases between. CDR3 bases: TGTGCCAGTAGTATGGAGGGGCTAGCCCCTAGTAGGGGAAACATTCAGTACTTC. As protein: CASSMEGLAPSRGNIQYF.

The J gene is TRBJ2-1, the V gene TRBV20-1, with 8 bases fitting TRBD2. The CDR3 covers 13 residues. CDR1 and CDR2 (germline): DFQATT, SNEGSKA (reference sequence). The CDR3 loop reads CSPSSGSSDEQFF. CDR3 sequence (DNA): TGCAGCCCTTCCAGCGGGAGTAGCGATGAGCAGTTCTTC.

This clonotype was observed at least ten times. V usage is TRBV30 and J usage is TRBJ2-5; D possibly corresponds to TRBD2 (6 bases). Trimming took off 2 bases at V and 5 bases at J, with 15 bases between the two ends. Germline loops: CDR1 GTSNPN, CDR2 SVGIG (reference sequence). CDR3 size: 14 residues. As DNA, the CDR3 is TGTGCCTGGAGTTCCACTAGCTGGGGGGAGACCCAGTACTTC. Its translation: CAWSSTSWGETQYF.

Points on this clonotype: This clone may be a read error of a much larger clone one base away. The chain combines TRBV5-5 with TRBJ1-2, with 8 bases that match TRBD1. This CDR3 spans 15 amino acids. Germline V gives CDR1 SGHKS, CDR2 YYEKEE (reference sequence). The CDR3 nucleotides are TGTGACAGCAGCTTGGCGACAGGGGAGTCCTATGGCTACACCTTC. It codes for CDSSLATGESYGYTF. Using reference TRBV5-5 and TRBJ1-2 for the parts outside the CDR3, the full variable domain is DAGVTQSPTHLIKTRGQQVTLRCSPISGHKSVSWYQQVLGQGPQFIFQYYEKEERGRGNFPDRFSARQFPNYSSELNVNALLLGDSALYLCDSSLATGESYGYTFGSGTRLTVV.

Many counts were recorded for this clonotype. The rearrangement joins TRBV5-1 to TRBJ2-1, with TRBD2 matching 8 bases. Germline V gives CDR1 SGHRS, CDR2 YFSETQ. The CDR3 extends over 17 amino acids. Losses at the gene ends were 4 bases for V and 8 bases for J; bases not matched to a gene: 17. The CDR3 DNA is TGCGCCAGCAGCCCGTTGAGCGGGGGCGGATACCTTGATGAGCAGTTCTTC. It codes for CASSPLSGGGYLDEQFF. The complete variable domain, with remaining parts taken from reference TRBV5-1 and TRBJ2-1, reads KAGVTQTPRYLIKTRGQQVTLSCSPISGHRSVSWYQQTPGQGLQFLFEYFSETQRNKGNFPGRFSGRQFSNSRSEMNVSTLELGDSALYLCASSPLSGGGYLDEQFFGPGTRLTVL.

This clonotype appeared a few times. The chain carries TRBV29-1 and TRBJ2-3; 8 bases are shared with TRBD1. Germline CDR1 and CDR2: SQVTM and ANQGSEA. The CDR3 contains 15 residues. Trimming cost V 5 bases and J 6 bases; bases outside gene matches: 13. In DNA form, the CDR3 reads TGCAGCGTTTCAAACAGGGGGAGAGGAACCGATACGCAGTATTTT. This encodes CSVSNRGRGTDTQYF.

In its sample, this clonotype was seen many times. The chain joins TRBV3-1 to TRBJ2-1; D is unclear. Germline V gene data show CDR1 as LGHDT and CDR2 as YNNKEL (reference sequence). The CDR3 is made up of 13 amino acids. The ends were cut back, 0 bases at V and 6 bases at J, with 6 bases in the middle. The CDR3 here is CASSQDPGNEQFF. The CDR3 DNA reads TGTGCCAGCAGCCAAGATCCTGGCAATGAGCAGTTCTTC.

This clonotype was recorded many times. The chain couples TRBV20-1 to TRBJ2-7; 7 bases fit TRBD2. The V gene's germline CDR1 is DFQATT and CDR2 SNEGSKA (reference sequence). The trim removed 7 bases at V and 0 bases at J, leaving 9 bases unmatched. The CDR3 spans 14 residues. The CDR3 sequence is CSGASGRSSYEQYF. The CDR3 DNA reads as TGCAGTGGGGCTAGCGGTAGGAGCTCCTACGAGCAGTACTTC.

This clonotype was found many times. CDR3 nucleotides: TGTGCCAGCACCCCCCCCAGGGGGGCCCAGCATTTT. Translating gives CASTPPRGAQHF. V gene TRBV28 combines with J gene TRBJ1-5; 7 nucleotides agree with TRBD1. This CDR3 has 12 amino acids. J gave up 11 bases and V 7 bases, and 8 bases lay outside the gene matches. Per germline, CDR1 MDHEN and CDR2 SYDVKM.